Detailed here is one T cell receptor beta chain. The antigen is unknown. This record comes from a study of siplizumab effects on memory and regulatory T cells. General study points: Tracing alloreactive clones into unstimulated subsets worked for only a minor fraction of them. Proliferating Tregs' suppressive function in siplizumab cultures went unconfirmed.

The data were produced by immunoSEQ multiplex PCR, yet TCRdb's version contains in-frame clones alone and is incomplete. The sample carries approximately 90,000 clones, approximately 95% recorded once. Trimming pared 7 bases from V and 4 bases from J, leaving 16 bases between. Germline V CDR1 and CDR2: LNHDA, SQIVND (reference sequence). This CDR3 has 15 amino acids. The sample comprised non-Treg CD4+ T cells sorted from blood. The clonotype originates from a human donor in good health. V and J are TRBV19 and TRBJ2-2; maybe TRBD2 (6 bases). CDR3 nucleotides: TGTGCCAGTATTCCGGTGGGAGGTAGCACCGGGGAGCTGTTTTTT. It encodes CASIPVGGSTGELFF.